The clone carrying this T cell receptor (beta chain) has more than one count but fewer than ten. What it recognizes is unknown. The germline V gene has CDR1 SGHTS and CDR2 YDEGEE. Trimming took 3 bases from V and 4 from J, leaving 19 bases between them. The length of the CDR3 is 16 residues. This entry is derived from a study of blood T cells in healthy people across ages. The study, taken as a whole, reports: Roughly linearly, TCR beta diversity per million T cells fell as age increased.

A sample-barcoded 5' primer and a J-beta primer mix were used in a second PCR of about 7 to 11 cycles. TCRdb passed the 5' RACE reads through MiXCR, listing each CDR3 protein once. The sample records 650,000 to 700,000 distinct CDR3 sequences, roughly 32% being singletons. The V gene is TRBV5-8, the J gene TRBJ1-2; D is unresolved. The source is a woman of 80 years or more in good health. The sequenced sample consisted of blood. The CDR3 sequence: CASSSPFPPRAYGYTF. CDR3 DNA: TGTGCCAGCAGCTCCCCATTCCCCCCTCGCGCCTATGGCTACACCTTC.